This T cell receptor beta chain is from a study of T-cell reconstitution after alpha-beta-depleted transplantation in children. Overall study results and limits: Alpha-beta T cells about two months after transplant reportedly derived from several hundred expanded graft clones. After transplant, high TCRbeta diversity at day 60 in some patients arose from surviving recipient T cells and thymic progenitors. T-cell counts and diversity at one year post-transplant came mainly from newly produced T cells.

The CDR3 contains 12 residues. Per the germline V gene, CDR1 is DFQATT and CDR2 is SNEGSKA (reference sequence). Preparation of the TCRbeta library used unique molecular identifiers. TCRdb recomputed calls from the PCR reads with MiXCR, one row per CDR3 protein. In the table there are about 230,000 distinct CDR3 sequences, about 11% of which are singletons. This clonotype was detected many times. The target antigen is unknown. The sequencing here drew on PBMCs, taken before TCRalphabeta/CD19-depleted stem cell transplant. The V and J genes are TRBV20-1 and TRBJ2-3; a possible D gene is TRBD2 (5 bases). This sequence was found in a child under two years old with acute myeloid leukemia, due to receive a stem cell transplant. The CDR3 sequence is CRVGVGTDTQYF. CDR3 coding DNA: TGCAGGGTGGGAGTCGGCACAGATACGCAGTATTTT.